The 19 T cell receptor beta chains listed next were all sequenced from one sample in a study of CD8+ T cells in alopecia areata. RNA was extracted and reverse transcribed into cDNA as the sequencing template. The data were produced by immunoSEQ multiplex PCR, yet TCRdb's version contains in-frame clones alone and is incomplete. The top ten hold 16% of the sample, which has about 100,000 clones, roughly 60% seen once. Treatment specified: oral pan-JAK inhibitor, 5-10 mg twice daily. This sample comprised CD8+ T cells sorted from blood, obtained at roughly week 55, from a patient treated with tofacitinib. These receptors originate from a human donor with alopecia areata.

The gene calls are TRBV6-5 and TRBJ1-5; D gene unclear. The V end lost 0 bases, the J end lost 5 bases, and 5 bases lay between the germline ends. The V gene's germline CDR1 is MNHEY and CDR2 SVGAGI. The CDR3 loop spans 13 amino acids. CDR3 loop: CASSYSAYQPQHF. The DNA for the CDR3 is TGTGCCAGCAGTTACTCGGCTTATCAGCCCCAGCATTTT.

This clone was counted a few times. The chain couples TRBV29-1 to TRBJ1-2; tentatively, D is TRBD1 (5 bases). V was clipped by 0 bases and J by 4 bases, with 18 bases between them. The CDR3 contains 16 residues. Germline V gene sequence: CDR1 SQVTM, CDR2 ANQGSEA. For the CDR3, the DNA is TGCAGCGTTGAAGAGGGATTACCAAAGGGGAGCTATGGCTACACCTTC. Its translation: CSVEEGLPKGSYGYTF.

The genes are TRBV11-3 and TRBJ2-5; D remains unclear. Germline V CDR1 and CDR2: SGHNT, YENEEA. The CDR3 contains 12 residues. Trimming cost V 4 bases and J 5 bases, with 8 bases left between them. The CDR3 bases are TGTGCCAGCAGCTCCTCACGCGAGACCCAGTACTTC. Encoded protein: CASSSSRETQYF.

CDR3 DNA sequence: TGTGCCAGCAACACCGGGACAGGGGTCTGGGGCTACACCTTC. It translates to CASNTGTGVWGYTF. The V and J genes are TRBV5-6 and TRBJ1-2; 10 bases fit TRBD1. CDR3 length: 14 amino acids. J was trimmed by 8 bases and V by 6 bases; bases with no gene match: 10. Germline loops: CDR1 SGHDT, CDR2 YYEEEE.

The chain joins TRBV29-1 to TRBJ2-5, with 9 bases identical to TRBD1. Germline-derived CDR1 and CDR2 are SQVTM and ANQGSEA. The CDR3 totals 17 residues. The trim removed 0 bases at V and 9 bases at J, leaving 17 bases unmatched. As DNA, the CDR3 is TGCAGCGTTGAAGATCTAGGGACAGGGCCCTTAGGTGAGGCCCAGTACTTC. Its translation: CSVEDLGTGPLGEAQYF.

The chain joins TRBV10-3 to TRBJ1-5; no definite D call. V dropped 2 bases and J dropped 4 bases, with 3 bases sitting between them. Looked up from germline, CDR1 is ENHRY and CDR2 is SYGVKD. This CDR3 has 12 amino acids. As DNA, the CDR3 is TGTGCCATCAGTGAGCTAAATCAGCCCCAGCATTTT. Residues: CAISELNQPQHF.

The V and J genes are TRBV5-6 and TRBJ1-1, with D perhaps matching TRBD1 (5 bases). The CDR3 has 13 residues. V was cut by 4 bases and J by 5 bases, with 12 bases left in between. The germline V gene encodes CDR1 SGHDT and CDR2 YYEEEE. CDR3 nucleotides: TGTGCCAGCAGCCCCCGGAGGGGAACTGAAGCTTTCTTT. It is translated as CASSPRRGTEAFF.

This clone was counted between two and nine times. This CDR3 reads CASSQPTGTGELFF. The CDR3 coding sequence is TGCGCCAGCAGCCAACCGACGGGAACCGGGGAGCTGTTTTTT. The chain has TRBV4-1 and TRBJ2-2; maybe TRBD2 (5 bases). Per the germline V gene, CDR1 is MGHRA and CDR2 is YSYEKL. The CDR3 sequence is 14 residues long. V lost 2 bases, J lost 5 bases, and 9 bases lay in between.

Comments on this clone: Distinct nucleotide sequences in the sample also encode this CDR3. This chain connects TRBV4-1 to TRBJ1-2; D may be TRBD1 (5 bases). V was clipped by 0 bases and J by 8 bases, with 10 bases between them. Germline CDR1 reads MGHRA; CDR2 reads YSYEKL. The CDR3 spans 13 residues. DNA for the CDR3: TGCGCCAGCAGCCAAGATGGCGACAGAGGCTACACCTTC. This translates into CASSQDGDRGYTF.

The chain joins TRBV13 to TRBJ1-2; D unclear. The CDR3 covers 13 residues. Germline V gives CDR1 PRHDT, CDR2 FYEKMQ (reference sequence). Trimming shortened V by 4 bases and J by 8 bases, and 14 bases separated the two germline ends. CDR3 region: CASSSQNGFGYTF. In DNA form, the CDR3 reads TGTGCCAGCAGCTCACAAAACGGATTCGGCTACACCTTC.

This clone was seen more than once but under ten times. This chain connects TRBV7-2 to TRBJ2-5; possible D gene TRBD2, 6 bases. Trimming left V 3 bases short and J 1 base short, with 12 bases between. The CDR3 contains 15 residues. Looked up from germline, CDR1 is SGHTA and CDR2 is FQGNSA. DNA of the CDR3: TGTGCCAGCAGCTTCCTCGGGGGATTCCAAGAGACCCAGTACTTC. Protein product: CASSFLGGFQETQYF.

The chain carries TRBV11-2 and TRBJ2-1, with 8 bases aligning to TRBD1. The CDR3 loop spans 17 amino acids. V lost 0 bases and J lost 3; bases outside the gene matches: 7. Germline CDR1 and CDR2: SGHAT and FQNNGV. This CDR3 reads CASSLDPGQGDYNEQFF. CDR3 DNA: TGTGCCAGCAGCTTAGATCCTGGACAGGGTGACTACAATGAGCAGTTCTTC.

This chain uses TRBV9 with TRBJ2-7, with 9 positions matching TRBD1. The V and J ends lost 0 bases and 6 bases, in that order; junction bases with no gene match: 1. The CDR3 extends over 13 amino acids. Germline CDR1 and CDR2: SGDLS and YYNGEE. CDR3 DNA sequence: TGTGCCAGCAGCGTAGGGGACAGGGTCGAGCAGTACTTC. This gives the protein CASSVGDRVEQYF.

The chain employs TRBV2 and TRBJ1-1; D ambiguous. Germline V lookup: CDR1 SNHLY, CDR2 FYNNEI. CDR3 size: 17 residues. The V gene lost 1 base and the J gene lost 3 bases, with 18 bases spanning the gap. This CDR3 reads CASSEGVLVRVDTEAFF. As DNA, the CDR3 is TGTGCCAGCAGTGAAGGTGTCTTAGTAAGGGTGGACACTGAAGCTTTCTTT. Full variable domain (rest looked up from reference TRBV2 and TRBJ1-1): EPEVTQTPSHQVTQMGQEVILRCVPISNHLYFYWYRQILGQKVEFLVSFYNNEISEKSEIFDDQFSVERPDGSNFTLKIRSTKLEDSAMYFCASSEGVLVRVDTEAFFGQGTRLTVV.

V gene TRBV9 combines with J gene TRBJ1-2; D not certain. V gave up 0 bases and J gave up 8 bases, with 11 bases separating them. The CDR3 spans 13 residues. Germline V gives CDR1 SGDLS, CDR2 YYNGEE. The CDR3 here is CASSVGTVRGYTF. The CDR3 DNA follows: TGTGCCAGCAGCGTAGGAACAGTCCGGGGCTACACCTTC.

This chain links TRBV7-6 with TRBJ2-7; no definite D call. V was clipped by 1 base and J by 1 base, with 8 bases between them. Germline-derived CDR1 and CDR2 are SGHVS and FNYEAQ. The CDR3 totals 14 residues. CDR3 in amino acids: CASSLGWGSYEQYF. The CDR3 DNA follows: TGTGCCAGCAGCTTAGGTTGGGGATCCTACGAGCAGTACTTC.

This chain links TRBV29-1 with TRBJ1-2, with 9 bases lining up with TRBD1. Germline-derived CDR1 and CDR2 are SQVTM and ANQGSEA. V gave up 6 bases and J gave up 8 bases; unmatched junction bases: 13. This CDR3 is 14 amino acids long. In DNA, the CDR3 is TGCAGCGTCCCGGGGACAGGGCCTGTTCGGGGCTACACCTTC. It translates to CSVPGTGPVRGYTF.

The J gene is TRBJ2-1, the V gene TRBV30; TRBD1 is a possible D gene (5 bases). Germline assignment: CDR1 GTSNPN and CDR2 SVGIG (reference sequence). Between the trimmed V and J ends, which lost 1 base and 7 bases, there was a span of 17 bases. This CDR3 has 15 residues. CDR3 sequence: CAWSGGRRALNEQFF. CDR3 DNA sequence: TGTGCCTGGAGTGGGGGCCGCCGGGCACTAAATGAGCAGTTCTTC.

Here the CDR3 DNA reads TGCGCCAGCAGCTTGGTTCTCGGGGTGAACACTGAAGCTTTCTTT. Translated, it gives CASSLVLGVNTEAFF. J is TRBJ1-1 and V is TRBV5-1; no clear D gene. V lost 0 bases and J 0 bases, leaving 9 bases between the germline ends. Per germline, CDR1 SGHRS and CDR2 YFSETQ. This CDR3 has 15 residues.